This T cell receptor beta chain appears in the sequencing data of a study of shared T cell receptors in the human thymus. From germline, CDR1 is SGHDT and CDR2 YYEEEE. The CDR3 is made up of 15 amino acids. V was trimmed by 4 bases and J by 0 bases, leaving 13 bases between them. TCRdb's table, derived via immunoSEQ multiplex PCR, lists solely in-frame clones and lacks some. The sample shows more than 550,000 clones, over 75% of them seen only once. The same sample was also used in a study of human thymus T cells. As that report states: The study used thymus tissue resected during corrective heart surgery. An apparent bias in V and J gene usage was seen in thymic and blood repertoires. Unrelated people showed highly overlapping thymic repertoires, related research reported.

The chain has TRBV5-6 and TRBJ1-1, with D unclear. Sequencing was carried out using thymocytes. The TCR sequence derives from a boy younger than two with a congenital heart defect. The CDR3 reads CASSLRTNLNTEAFF. DNA for the CDR3: TGTGCCAGCAGCCTCCGTACTAATCTGAACACTGAAGCTTTCTTT.